This TCR beta chain appears in the sequencing data of a study of T cells in tuberculosis. Study-level points and caveats: GEM motif frequencies gave 55% to 75% accuracy; the GMM repertoire gave approximately 90%. Active tuberculosis alpha repertoires lay closer to GMM-specific TCRs than controls'. Active tuberculosis patients had shorter CDR3-alpha; the beta difference was nonsignificant.

At study entry, adolescents had tuberculin skin tests and IGRA screening. Worth noting for this clone: The antigen is unknown.

CDR3 length: 15 amino acids. V lost 1 base and J lost 9, with 16 bases in between. CDR1 and CDR2 (germline): SGHRS, YFSETQ. Profiled with immunoSEQ multiplex PCR; TCRdb holds only in-frame clones, not every one. The profile shows tens of thousands of clones, over 90% of them singletons. This clonotype was obtained from a donor aged 10-29 years with latent tuberculosis or without tuberculosis infection. Sequenced sample: PBMCs. This chain uses TRBV5-1 with TRBJ1-4; D is uncertain. In DNA, the CDR3 is TGCGCCAGCAGCTTGAGAGAACCCGAAATGAAAAAACTGTTTTTT. This translates into CASSLREPEMKKLFF.